This TCR beta chain was sequenced in a study of cytomegalovirus exposure and HLA in healthy donors. Study outcomes and limitations: Later findings reportedly placed an Asian-associated ancestry cluster below the roughly 700-donor mean for N-insertions.

On this clone: Its antigen is unidentified.

The study ran its PCR with 60 Vbeta and 13 Jbeta primers. Here immunoSEQ multiplex PCR was the method, and the copy in TCRdb shows in-frame clones only, minus some. The data show some 150,000 clones, roughly 80% seen once. Sequencing was performed on PBMCs. The sequence was collected from a man in his forties in good health and CMV-seronegative.

Here the CDR3 DNA reads TGCAGCGTTGTGAGCGGCTACGAGCAGTACTTC. It is translated as CSVVSGYEQYF. V is TRBV29-1 and J is TRBJ2-7; D is perhaps TRBD2 (5 bases). V was cut by 4 bases and J by 3 bases, with 7 bases left in between. Germline CDR1 is SQVTM and CDR2 is ANQGSEA. The CDR3 runs 11 residues.